This T cell receptor beta chain was captured by sequencing in a study of CD8 T cells in ankylosing spondylitis. Broader study findings: Among TCR beta sequences, a motif of several highly homologous variants appeared characteristic of ankylosing spondylitis blood.

Using its own MiXCR run on the 5' RACE reads, TCRdb lists one record per CDR3 protein. The sample has nearly 350,000 distinct CDR3 sequences, 14% to 15% seen once; the top ten hold 1.1%. The sample holds a few counts of this clonotype. The antigen is unknown. Losses at the gene ends were 4 bases for V and 1 base for J; bases not matched to a gene: 5. This CDR3 spans 14 amino acids. Germline values: CDR1 DFQATT, CDR2 SNEGSKA (reference sequence). The chain is built from TRBV20-1 and TRBJ2-5; 8 bases match TRBD2. This TCR came from a male donor with ankylosing spondylitis or in good health (not recorded which). Sequenced input: blood, either unsorted or a sorted T cell fraction (not recorded which). The CDR3: CSAMTSDLQETQYF. CDR3 coding DNA: TGCAGTGCTATGACTAGCGACCTCCAAGAGACCCAGTACTTC.